This T cell receptor (beta chain) was captured by sequencing in a study of T cell responses to AZD1222 COVID-19 vaccine. Study outcomes and limitations: Compared with day 0, the breadth and depth of the Spike-specific TCR repertoire rose significantly after two doses of AZD1222. Reports say nearly half of spike-specific TCRs go after unmutated variant regions. White British people made up most donors, females outnumbered males, and clonal diversity was possibly underestimated.

Assay used: immunoSEQ multiplex PCR; TCRdb lists only in-frame clones, some missing. The sample records 200,000 or so clones, about nine tenths being singletons. V dropped 0 bases and J dropped 7 bases, with 7 bases sitting between them. CDR1 and CDR2 (germline): LGHNA, YNFKEQ. CDR3 size: 12 residues. About this clone itself: The antigen remains unidentified.

The TCR sequence derives from an adult in good health. V gene TRBV4-2 combines with J gene TRBJ2-7; D remains unclear. The specimen was peripheral blood, collected on day 0 of MenACWY control vaccination. CDR3 coding DNA: TGTGCCAGCAGCCAAGACTCGAAGGAGCAGTACTTC. Protein sequence: CASSQDSKEQYF.